This T cell receptor (beta chain) was retrieved from a study of control samples from healthy donors and cancer patients. V lost 2 bases and J lost 0; bases outside the gene matches: 7. Germline lookup yields CDR1 SGHKS and CDR2 YYEKEE (reference sequence). The CDR3 is 17 residues long. Profiled with immunoSEQ multiplex PCR; TCRdb holds only in-frame clones, not every one. The data contain over 90,000 clones, approximately 90% of them singletons. The chain uses TRBV5-5 and TRBJ1-4; the match to TRBD1 covers 7 bases. Sequenced material: PBMCs. The TCR sequence derives from a man between 60 and 75 years old with lung cancer. The CDR3: CASSLIGQGATNEKLFF. In DNA form, the CDR3 reads TGTGCCAGCAGCTTAATTGGCCAGGGGGCAACTAATGAAAAACTGTTTTTT.